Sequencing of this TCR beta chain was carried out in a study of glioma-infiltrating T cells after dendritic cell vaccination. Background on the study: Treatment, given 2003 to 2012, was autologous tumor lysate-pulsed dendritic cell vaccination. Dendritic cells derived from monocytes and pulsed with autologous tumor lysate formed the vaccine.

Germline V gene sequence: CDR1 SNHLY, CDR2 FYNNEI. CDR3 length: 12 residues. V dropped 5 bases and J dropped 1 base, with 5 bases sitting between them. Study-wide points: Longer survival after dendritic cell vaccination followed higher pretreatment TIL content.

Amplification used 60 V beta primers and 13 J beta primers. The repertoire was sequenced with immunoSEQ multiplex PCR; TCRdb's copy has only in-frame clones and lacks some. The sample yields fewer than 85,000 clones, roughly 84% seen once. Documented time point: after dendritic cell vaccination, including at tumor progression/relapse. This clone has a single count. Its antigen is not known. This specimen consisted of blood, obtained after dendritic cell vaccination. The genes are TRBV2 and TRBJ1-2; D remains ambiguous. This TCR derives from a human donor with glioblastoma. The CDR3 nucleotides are TGTGCCAGCAGTCCCAGTAACTATGGCTACACCTTC. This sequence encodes CASSPSNYGYTF.